A single sample gave rise to the 5 T cell receptor beta chains below, sequenced in a study of T cells in Graves' hyperthyroidism and ophthalmopathy. RNA transcripts gave rise to amplified TCR beta CDR3 regions. A set of HTBI primers served as the primers for a first-round RT-PCR of the TCR CDR3. One entry per CDR3 protein, called by TCRdb with MiXCR from the multiplex PCR reads. The sample gives roughly 200,000 distinct CDR3 sequences, about a sixth of which show up once; 35% to 50% is in the top ten. Sequenced material: blood. These receptors all stem from a man aged 35 to 55 with Graves' hyperthyroidism.

V gene TRBV28 combines with J gene TRBJ2-2, with 9 bases identical to TRBD1. J was trimmed by 5 bases and V by 5 bases; bases with no gene match: 12. The CDR3 is 17 amino acids. CDR1 and CDR2 from the germline V gene are MDHEN and SYDVKM. In DNA, the CDR3 is TGTGCCAGCAGTGGGCCCGGGACAGGGAAGGGAACCGGGGAGCTGTTTTTT. Translated, it gives CASSGPGTGKGTGELFF. Full variable domain (outside the CDR3, taken from reference TRBV28 and TRBJ2-2): DVKVTQSSRYLVKRTGEKVFLECVQDMDHENMFWYRQDPGLGLRLIYFSYDVKMKEKGDIPEGYSVSREKKERFSLILESASTNQTSMYLCASSGPGTGKGTGELFFGEGSRLTVL.

This clonotype was found many times. The chain uses TRBV12-3 or TRBV12-4 and TRBJ2-2; D is possibly TRBD2 (5 bases). Trimming removed 5 bases from V and 4 bases from J, with 14 bases in between. The CDR3 length is 15 residues. In DNA, the CDR3 is TGTGCCAGCAGTGGAACACGGCGGGTCACCGGGGAGCTGTTTTTT. Protein product: CASSGTRRVTGELFF.

About this clonotype: One junction end disagrees with the germline gene, perhaps due to a read error. J is TRBJ1-6 and V is TRBV12-3 or TRBV12-4, with D possibly being TRBD1 (6 bases). The CDR3 has 13 residues. The CDR3 reads CASSKAAGTPLHF. In DNA form, the CDR3 reads TGTGCCAGCAGCAAAGCGGCCGGGACACCACTCCACTTT.

This clonotype showed up many times. V gene TRBV7-2 combines with J gene TRBJ1-1; D is perhaps TRBD1 (6 bases). Germline CDR1 reads SGHTA; CDR2 reads FQGNSA. V was cut by 5 bases and J by 1 base, with 11 bases left in between. The CDR3 is 14 amino acids. The CDR3 region has the DNA TGTGCCAGCAGCCCTACAGGGCCGAACACTGAAGCTTTCTTT. It encodes CASSPTGPNTEAFF.

About this clonotype itself: The CDR3 ends on some other residue instead of the conserved phenylalanine or tryptophan, so this is likely a read error. The rearrangement uses TRBV15 and TRBJ1-5; D is uncertain. This CDR3 has 16 residues. From germline, CDR1 is LNHNV and CDR2 YYDKDF (reference sequence). V lost 0 bases to trimming and J lost 0 bases, with 9 bases between them. CDR3 DNA sequence: TGTGCCACCAGCAGAGATAGGCGGTATAGCAATCAGCCCCAGCATCTT. It codes for CATSRDRRYSNQPQHL.